The next 20 T cell receptor beta chains were all read from a single sample in a study of blood T cell repertoires in COVID-19. Sequencing used immunoSEQ multiplex PCR; TCRdb keeps in-frame clones, though not all of them. The sample includes approximately 250,000 clones, around 88% of them seen just once. The sample was PBMCs or T cells enriched from blood (not recorded which). These receptors all come from a woman aged 40-49 years with acute COVID-19.

The chain carries TRBV28 and TRBJ1-4; no clear D. The germline CDR1 and CDR2 sequences are MDHEN and SYDVKM. The CDR3 spans 13 residues. V lost 10 bases and J 5 bases, leaving 14 bases between the germline ends. Written as DNA, the CDR3 is TGTGCCACCTCGGTTGGAGTAAATGAAAAACTGTTTTTT. The encoded protein is CATSVGVNEKLFF.

The genes are TRBV10-3 and TRBJ1-1; maybe TRBD1 (5 bases). The CDR3 is 15 residues long. The germline CDR1 and CDR2 sequences are ENHRY and SYGVKD. V was trimmed by 4 bases and J by 3 bases, leaving 15 bases between them. The CDR3 is CAISGVGREDTEAFF. The CDR3 nucleotides read TGTGCCATCAGTGGGGTGGGGCGTGAAGACACTGAAGCTTTCTTT.

CDR3 sequence reads: CASSLHSDRVYSGANVLTF. CDR3 DNA: TGTGCCAGCAGCTTACACTCGGACAGGGTGTACTCTGGGGCCAACGTCCTGACTTTC. The chain carries TRBV7-8 and TRBJ2-6; TRBD1 matches at 8 bases. The CDR3 has 19 amino acids. V gave up 2 bases and J gave up 0 bases; unmatched junction bases: 9. Germline loops: CDR1 SGHVS, CDR2 FQNEAQ.

This chain joins TRBV4-3 and TRBJ1-2; perhaps TRBD1 as D (5 bases). V lost 0 bases and J 4 bases, leaving 12 bases between the germline ends. The germline gives CDR1 LGHNA, CDR2 YSLEER. CDR3 length: 15 residues. The CDR3 DNA is TGCGCCAGCAGCCAAGATTGGCAGGGAAGCTATGGCTACACCTTC. Translation gives CASSQDWQGSYGYTF.

This clone was detected only a few times. J is TRBJ1-5 and V is TRBV30; D is possibly TRBD1 (5 bases). The V gene's germline CDR1 is GTSNPN and CDR2 SVGIG (reference sequence). This CDR3 contains 15 residues. Trimming removed 4 bases at V and 6 bases at J, with 19 bases between. In nucleotides, the CDR3 is TGTGCCTGGACTCTGGGGGAGGGGCAATCTCAGCCCCAGCATTTT. Protein product: CAWTLGEGQSQPQHF. The full variable domain, with the rest looked up from reference TRBV30 and TRBJ1-5, is SQTIHQWPATLVQPVGSPLSLECTVEGTSNPNLYWYRQAAGRGLQLLFYSVGIGQISSEVPQNLSASRPQDRQFILSSKKLLLSDSGFYLCAWTLGEGQSQPQHFGDGTRLSIL.

The J gene is TRBJ1-2, the V gene TRBV5-4; D may be TRBD1 (5 bases). The CDR3 extends over 15 amino acids. The V and J ends lost 1 base and 8 bases respectively, with 18 bases between them. CDR1 is SGHNT, CDR2 YYREEE, per germline (reference sequence). The CDR3 region has the DNA TGTGCCAGCAGCTTGTTGCCCCTCCTCCGGGGGGGCTACACCTTC. This codes for CASSLLPLLRGGYTF.

The chain uses TRBV7-9 and TRBJ1-1, with a possible D match to TRBD1 (5 bases). The V and J ends lost 0 bases and 1 base respectively, with 12 bases between them. Germline assignment: CDR1 SEHNR and CDR2 FQNEAQ (reference sequence). The CDR3 is 16 residues long. As DNA, the CDR3 is TGTGCCAGCAGCTTAGCCCCTGGGGCCGGGAACACTGAAGCTTTCTTT. This gives the protein CASSLAPGAGNTEAFF.

This clone was observed a few times. The chain has TRBV5-1 and TRBJ1-1, with 10 bases aligning to TRBD1. The CDR3 is made up of 15 amino acids. The V segment lost 0 bases and the J segment 5 bases; nucleotides outside the gene matches: 4. Germline V gene sequence: CDR1 SGHRS, CDR2 YFSETQ. Here the CDR3 reads CASSLGTGGGTEAFF. In nucleotides, the CDR3 is TGCGCCAGCAGCTTGGGGACAGGGGGAGGGACTGAAGCTTTCTTT.

The chain is built from TRBV6-1 and TRBJ2-7, with D possibly being TRBD2 (6 bases). Per germline, CDR1 MNHNS and CDR2 SASEGT. This CDR3 region has 15 residues. V lost 3 bases and J 0 bases, leaving 12 bases between the germline ends. CDR3 coding DNA: TGTGCCAGCAGTGATGGGGGGACCACCTCCTACGAGCAGTACGTC. This gives the protein CASSDGGTTSYEQYV.

V is TRBV9 and J is TRBJ2-7, with 15 bases fitting TRBD2. This CDR3 is 15 amino acids long. Germline CDR1 is SGDLS and CDR2 is YYNGEE. Losses at the gene ends were 3 bases for V and 7 bases for J; bases not matched to a gene: 5. Here the CDR3 DNA reads TGTGCCAGCAGCGGGGTGGGACTAGCGGGAGGAGAGCAGTACTTC. Translating it yields CASSGVGLAGGEQYF.

The CDR3 here is CASSEPTPLTGEDEQFF. The CDR3 DNA reads as TGTGCCAGCAGTGAACCCACCCCACTAACGGGGGAGGATGAGCAGTTCTTC. The rearrangement joins TRBV6-1 to TRBJ2-1; perhaps TRBD2 as D (6 bases). Trimming took 2 bases from V and 8 from J, leaving 22 bases between them. This CDR3 region has 17 residues. Germline-derived CDR1 and CDR2 are MNHNS and SASEGT.

This clone was observed once. The rearrangement joins TRBV27 to TRBJ2-1; 13 bases match TRBD2. Losses at the gene ends were 5 bases for V and 6 bases for J; bases not matched to a gene: 10. The CDR3 runs to 17 residues. CDR1 MNHEY and CDR2 SMNVEV come from the germline V gene (reference sequence). The CDR3 bases are TGTGCCAGCAGTCCCCGTTCGGGACTAGCGGGACCCAATGAGCAGTTCTTC. Translating it yields CASSPRSGLAGPNEQFF.

The V gene is TRBV5-4, the J gene TRBJ2-3; TRBD2 agrees at 9 bases. V was clipped by 6 bases and J by 4 bases; unmatched bases: 6. Germline V lookup: CDR1 SGHNT, CDR2 YYREEE (reference sequence). CDR3 length equals 14 residues. CDR3 in amino acids: CASTVAGVSDTQYF. CDR3 coding DNA: TGTGCCAGCACCGTAGCGGGAGTGTCAGATACGCAGTATTTT.

The chain recombines TRBV14 with TRBJ2-3, with D possibly TRBD2 on 6 matching bases. The length of the CDR3 is 17 residues. CDR1 and CDR2 (germline): SGHDN, FVKESK. Trimming left V 2 bases short and J 6 bases short, with 21 bases between. CDR3 amino acids: CASSQWALAGPFDTQYF. In nucleotides, the CDR3 is TGTGCCAGCAGCCAATGGGCACTCGCGGGGCCGTTTGATACGCAGTATTTT.

This sequence joins TRBV6-5 and TRBJ2-1; D unclear. Trimming pared 3 bases from V and 7 bases from J, leaving 7 bases between. The CDR3 totals 12 residues. Germline V gene sequence: CDR1 MNHEY, CDR2 SVGAGI. The CDR3, as DNA: TGTGCCAGCAGTTATAGTGCGAATGAGCAGTTCTTC. Protein: CASSYSANEQFF.

The J gene is TRBJ2-1, the V gene TRBV11-2; tentative D call: TRBD2 (6 bases). The ends were cut back, 7 bases at V and 4 bases at J, with 17 bases in the middle. The CDR3 is made up of 15 amino acids. The germline CDR1 and CDR2 sequences are SGHAT and FQNNGV. CDR3 in DNA: TGTGCCAGCACCTCCTCGCTAGCGATTTACAATGAGCAGTTCTTC. The encoded protein is CASTSSLAIYNEQFF.

The chain employs TRBV27 and TRBJ2-1; 9 nucleotides match TRBD2. Germline trimming cut 6 bases from V and 10 bases from J; bases unmatched to any gene: 4. This CDR3 comprises 12 residues. Germline V CDR1 and CDR2: MNHEY, SMNVEV (reference sequence). The CDR3 coding sequence is TGTGCCAGCAGGACCGGACTAGCGGAGCAGTTCTTC. Its protein product is CASRTGLAEQFF.

This sequence joins TRBV12-5 and TRBJ2-1; a possible D gene is TRBD2 (6 bases). Germline CDR1 and CDR2: LGHNT and FRNRAP. CDR3 length: 17 amino acids. V was clipped by 0 bases and J by 3 bases, with 15 bases between them. CDR3 nucleotides: TGTGCTAGTGGTTTGGTAGTCCTAGCGAGGCTCTACAATGAGCAGTTCTTC. Protein product: CASGLVVLARLYNEQFF. Drawing the rest from reference TRBV12-5 and TRBJ2-1, the complete variable domain is DARVTQTPRHKVTEMGQEVTMRCQPILGHNTVFWYRQTMMQGLELLAYFRNRAPLDDSGMPKDRFSAEMPDATLATLKIQPSEPRDSAVYFCASGLVVLARLYNEQFFGPGTRLTVL.

This clone was seen only once. The chain carries TRBV11-3 and TRBJ2-2; 11 nucleotides line up with TRBD2. This CDR3 spans 18 amino acids. Germline CDR1 reads SGHNT; CDR2 reads YENEEA. The trim removed 3 bases at V and 0 bases at J, leaving 6 bases unmatched. DNA of the CDR3: TGTGCCAGCAGCTTTGGACTAGCGGGTCACTCGAACACCGGGGAGCTGTTTTTT. It translates to CASSFGLAGHSNTGELFF.

This sequence joins TRBV7-8 and TRBJ2-1; a possible D gene is TRBD2 (5 bases). The CDR3 totals 17 residues. Germline CDR1 SGHVS, CDR2 FQNEAQ. V gave up 1 base and J gave up 8 bases, with 21 bases separating them. CDR3 amino acids: CASSLVPIAMGSDEQFF. DNA of the CDR3: TGTGCCAGCAGCTTAGTCCCAATAGCGATGGGTAGTGATGAGCAGTTCTTC.